Below, 11 T cell receptor beta chains from the same sample are listed, as sequenced in a study of T cell responses to AZD1222 COVID-19 vaccine. Produced via immunoSEQ multiplex PCR; TCRdb's table is partial and in-frame only. Among more than 95,000 clones listed, more than 80% were seen once. Sequences were derived from peripheral blood, sampled on day 0 of AZD1222 vaccination. These receptor sequences come from an adult in good health.

The gene calls are TRBV5-8 and TRBJ2-2; 7 nucleotides match TRBD1. V shed 0 bases and J 2 bases; nucleotides not matched to a gene: 4. The CDR3 is made up of 16 amino acids. Germline V CDR1 and CDR2: SGHTS, YDEGEE. CDR3 sequence: CASSLDRGSNTGELFF. The CDR3, as DNA: TGTGCCAGCAGCTTGGACAGGGGCAGTAACACCGGGGAGCTGTTTTTT.

The chain couples TRBV7-3 to TRBJ2-7; D is possibly TRBD2 (6 bases). The CDR3 is made up of 13 amino acids. Germline CDR1 and CDR2: SGHTA and FQGTGA. V was clipped by 5 bases and J by 4 bases, with 12 bases between them. Written as DNA, the CDR3 is TGTGCCAGCAGCATGGCAGGAGGGTACGAGCAGTACTTC. Its translation: CASSMAGGYEQYF.

The chain combines TRBV28 with TRBJ1-5; perhaps TRBD1 as D (5 bases). V lost 6 bases and J 4 bases, leaving 16 bases between the germline ends. CDR1 and CDR2 (germline): MDHEN, SYDVKM. CDR3 length equals 15 residues. The CDR3 protein is CASSPSDRWNQPQHF. The CDR3 coding sequence is TGTGCCAGCAGCCCCTCCGACAGATGGAATCAGCCCCAGCATTTT.

The chain links TRBV28 to TRBJ2-2; the D gene is possibly TRBD1 (6 bases). From germline, CDR1 is MDHEN and CDR2 SYDVKM. This CDR3 has 16 residues. Trimming pared 6 bases from V and 0 bases from J, leaving 14 bases between. CDR3 nucleotide sequence: TGTGCCAGCAGCTCGTCCAGGGGTGCGAACACCGGGGAGCTGTTTTTT. The encoded protein is CASSSSRGANTGELFF.

This clone was picked up one time. The V call is TRBV7-8, the J call TRBJ1-5; no firm D call. Trimming cost V 0 bases and J 5 bases, with 8 bases left between them. The CDR3 extends over 14 amino acids. CDR1 and CDR2 from the germline V gene are SGHVS and FQNEAQ. CDR3 in DNA: TGTGCCAGCAGCTTAGCAACGAGGGATCAGCCCCAGCATTTT. Protein product: CASSLATRDQPQHF. The complete variable domain, with remaining parts taken from reference TRBV7-8 and TRBJ1-5, reads GAGVSQSPRYKVAKRGQDVALRCDPISGHVSLFWYQQALGQGPEFLTYFQNEAQLDKSGLPSDRFFAERPEGSVSTLKIQRTQQEDSAVYLCASSLATRDQPQHFGDGTRLSIL.

The CDR3 region is CASFTSGTGGYEQYF. CDR3 DNA: TGTGCCAGCTTCACATCCGGGACAGGGGGTTACGAGCAGTACTTC. The genes are TRBV28 and TRBJ2-7; 11 bases match TRBD1. V was clipped by 8 bases and J by 4 bases; unmatched bases: 10. The CDR3 loop spans 15 amino acids. Germline V CDR1 and CDR2: MDHEN, SYDVKM.

The chain carries TRBV27 and TRBJ2-3; D remains unclear. V dropped 3 bases and J dropped 6 bases, with 7 bases sitting between them. There are 12 residues in the CDR3. Germline CDR1 is MNHEY and CDR2 is SMNVEV (reference sequence). CDR3 nucleotides: TGTGCCAGCAGTTTTATGGTGGATACGCAGTATTTT. The encoded protein is CASSFMVDTQYF.

The table lists this clone with a few counts. J is TRBJ1-1 and V is TRBV6-2 or TRBV6-3, with D unclear. With 0 bases removed from V and 0 bases from J, the gap between germline ends came to 5 bases. This CDR3 region has 14 residues. Germline V lookup: CDR1 MNHEY, CDR2 SVGEGT. The chain's CDR3 is CASSYSGVNTEAFF. As DNA, the CDR3 is TGTGCCAGCAGTTACTCGGGCGTGAACACTGAAGCTTTCTTT.

The chain links TRBV7-2 to TRBJ2-3; 7 bases align to TRBD2. V gave up 2 bases and J gave up 0 bases; unmatched junction bases: 5. CDR3 size: 16 residues. CDR1 is SGHTA and CDR2 is FQGNSA in the germline V gene. CDR3 residues: CASSLRRGLSTDTQYF. CDR3 bases: TGTGCCAGCAGCTTACGGCGGGGGTTAAGCACAGATACGCAGTATTTT.

The V call is TRBV11-3, the J call TRBJ2-3; D is possibly TRBD2 (5 bases). The CDR3 spans 16 residues. The germline V gene encodes CDR1 SGHNT and CDR2 YENEEA. The V end was cut by 2 bases, the J end by 1 base, with 13 bases between. The CDR3 coding sequence is TGTGCCAGCAGCTTATCGAGTGGAGCGGGCACAGATACGCAGTATTTT. Translated: CASSLSSGAGTDTQYF.

This chain uses TRBV7-9 with TRBJ2-7; D may be TRBD2 (5 bases). Germline loops: CDR1 SEHNR, CDR2 FQNEAQ (reference sequence). The CDR3 runs 16 residues. V was shortened by 0 bases and J by 3 bases, with 15 bases between the two germline ends. The CDR3 coding sequence is TGTGCCAGCAGCTTAGCTGACGGAGGAACTCTCTACGAGCAGTACTTC. Encoded protein: CASSLADGGTLYEQYF.